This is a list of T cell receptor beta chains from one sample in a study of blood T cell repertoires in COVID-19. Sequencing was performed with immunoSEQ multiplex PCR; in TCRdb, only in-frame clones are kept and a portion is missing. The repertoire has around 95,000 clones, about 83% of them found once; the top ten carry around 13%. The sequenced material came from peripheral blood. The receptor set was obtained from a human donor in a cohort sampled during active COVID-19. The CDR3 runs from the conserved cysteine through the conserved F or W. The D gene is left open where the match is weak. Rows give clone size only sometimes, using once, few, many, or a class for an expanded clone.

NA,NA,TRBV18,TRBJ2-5,CASSRGEETQYF,TGTGCCAGCTCACGAGGAGAGGAGACCCAGTACTTC
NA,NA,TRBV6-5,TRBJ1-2,CASSFRGQTF,TGTGCCAGCAGTTTCAGGGGTCAGACCTTC
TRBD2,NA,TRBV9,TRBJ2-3,CASSKTSGTTDTQYF,TGTGCCAGCAGCAAGACTAGCGGGACGACAGATACGCAGTATTTT
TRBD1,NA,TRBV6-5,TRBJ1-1,CASSYRDSRMNTEAFF,TGTGCCAGCAGTTACCGGGACAGTCGCATGAACACTGAAGCTTTCTTT
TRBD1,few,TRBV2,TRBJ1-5,CASSRQGGQPQHF,TGTGCCAGCAGCCGACAGGGTGGCCAGCCCCAGCATTTT
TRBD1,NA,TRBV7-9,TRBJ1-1,CASSNTQDRDAFF,TGTGCCAGCAGCAATACCCAGGACAGGGACGCTTTCTTT
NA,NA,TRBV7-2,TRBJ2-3,CASSTRYTDTQYF,TGTGCCAGCAGTACAAGATACACAGATACGCAGTATTTT
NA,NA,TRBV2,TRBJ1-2,CASSESTGYTF,TGTGCCAGCAGTGAGAGTACTGGCTACACCTTC
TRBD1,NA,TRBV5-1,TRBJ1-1,CASSLLTGDWNTEAFF,TGCGCCAGCAGCTTATTAACAGGGGACTGGAACACTGAAGCTTTCTTT
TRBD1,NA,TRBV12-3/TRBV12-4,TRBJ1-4,CASSRTGFEKLFF,TGTGCCAGCAGTCGGACAGGGTTTGAAAAACTGTTTTTT
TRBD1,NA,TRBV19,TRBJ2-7,CASSDRAKQYF,TGTGCCAGCTCCGACAGGGCAAAGCAGTACTTC
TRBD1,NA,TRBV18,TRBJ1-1,CASSDRGTEAFF,TGTGCCAGCTCAGACAGGGGCACTGAAGCTTTCTTT
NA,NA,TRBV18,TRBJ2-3,CASSPAGPTDTQYF,TGTGCCAGCTCACCAGCGGGTCCCACAGATACGCAGTATTTT
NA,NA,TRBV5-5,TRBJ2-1,CASSLATQIIYNEQFF,TGTGCCAGCAGCTTGGCCACACAGATAATTTACAATGAGCAGTTCTTC
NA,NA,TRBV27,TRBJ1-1,CASSSTGIYTEAFF,TGTGCCAGCAGTTCAACAGGGATTTACACTGAAGCTTTCTTT
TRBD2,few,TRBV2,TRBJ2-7,CASSDHGSTSGSSSQQYF,TGTGCCAGCAGTGACCACGGTAGTACTAGCGGGAGTAGTAGCCAGCAGTACTTC
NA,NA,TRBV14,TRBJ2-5,CASSQDSAGETQYF,TGTGCCAGCAGCCAAGATTCAGCGGGTGAGACCCAGTACTTC
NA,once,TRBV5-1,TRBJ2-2,CASSLAPRSGELFF,TGCGCCAGCAGCTTGGCCCCGAGATCGGGGGAGCTGTTTTTT
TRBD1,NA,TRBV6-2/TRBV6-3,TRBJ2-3,CASSYPDRGRFTDTQYF,TGTGCCAGCAGTTACCCGGACAGGGGGCGCTTCACAGATACGCAGTATTTT
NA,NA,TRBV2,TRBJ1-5,CASSDARSQHF,TGTGCCAGCAGTGACGCGCGGTCCCAGCATTTT
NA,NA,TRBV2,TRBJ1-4,CASKMTAHNEKLFF,TGTGCCAGCAAAATGACAGCGCATAATGAAAAACTGTTTTTT
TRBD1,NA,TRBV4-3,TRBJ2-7,CASSQGRDSLYEQYF,TGCGCCAGCAGCCAAGGCCGGGACAGTCTCTACGAGCAGTACTTC
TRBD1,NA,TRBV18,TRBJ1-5,CASSMDRANQPQHF,TGTGCCAGCTCAATGGACAGGGCGAATCAGCCCCAGCATTTT
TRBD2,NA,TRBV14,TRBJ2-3,CASSLPTSGITDTQYF,TGTGCCAGCAGCCTCCCGACTAGCGGGATCACAGATACGCAGTATTTT
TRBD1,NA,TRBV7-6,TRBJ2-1,CASSSQPGQGSEQFF,TGTGCCAGCAGCTCCCAACCGGGACAGGGGAGTGAGCAGTTCTTC
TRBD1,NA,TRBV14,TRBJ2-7,CASSQGQFRQYF,TGTGCCAGCAGCCAGGGACAGTTCCGGCAGTACTTC
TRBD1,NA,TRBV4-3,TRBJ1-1,CASSPGQGNTEAFF,TGCGCCAGCAGCCCGGGACAGGGGAACACTGAAGCTTTCTTT
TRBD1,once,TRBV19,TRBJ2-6,CASSPNLGQGGANVLTF,TGTGCCAGTAGCCCTAACTTGGGACAGGGTGGGGCCAACGTCCTGACTTTC
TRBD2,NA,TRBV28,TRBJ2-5,CASSLSRRGGKQETQYF,TGTGCCAGCAGTTTATCTAGGCGGGGGGGTAAACAAGAGACCCAGTACTTC
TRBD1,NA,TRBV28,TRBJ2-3,CASSLGQGRTDTQYF,TGTGCCAGCAGTTTAGGACAGGGCCGCACAGATACGCAGTATTTT
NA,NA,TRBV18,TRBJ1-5,CASSPRTVSNQPQHF,TGTGCCAGCTCACCCAGGACAGTTAGCAATCAGCCCCAGCATTTT
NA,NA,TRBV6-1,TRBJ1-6,CASSDTVFYNSPLHF,TGTGCCAGCAGTGACACAGTCTTCTATAATTCACCCCTCCACTTT
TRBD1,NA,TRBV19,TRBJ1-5,CASSLGTAQPQHF,TGTGCCAGTAGTCTCGGGACAGCTCAGCCCCAGCATTTT
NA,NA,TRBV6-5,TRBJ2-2,CASSYSAGTGELFF,TGTGCCAGCAGTTACTCGGCGGGCACCGGGGAGCTGTTTTTT
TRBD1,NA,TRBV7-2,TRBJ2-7,CASSLAGTGVPYEQYF,TGTGCCAGCAGCCTAGCCGGGACAGGGGTCCCCTACGAGCAGTACTTC
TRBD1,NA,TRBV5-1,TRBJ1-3,CASSFGTGGARIAGNTIYF,TGCGCCAGCAGCTTCGGGACAGGGGGCGCTCGGATCGCTGGAAACACCATATATTTT
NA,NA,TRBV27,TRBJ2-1,CASSFWGERNEQFF,TGTGCCAGCAGTTTTTGGGGGGAGAGGAATGAGCAGTTCTTC
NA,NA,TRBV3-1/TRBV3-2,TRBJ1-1,CASSQAWQGMNTEAFF,TGTGCCAGCAGCCAAGCGTGGCAGGGGATGAACACTGAAGCTTTCTTT
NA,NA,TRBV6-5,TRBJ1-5,CASNSLNQPQHF,TGTGCCAGTAACTCTCTTAATCAGCCCCAGCATTTT
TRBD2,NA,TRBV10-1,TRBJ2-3,CASSESLAGGPNTQYF,TGCGCCAGCAGTGAGTCTTTAGCGGGGGGGCCGAATACGCAGTATTTT
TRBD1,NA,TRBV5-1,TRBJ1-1,CASSLGIGTGRGTEAFF,TGCGCCAGCAGCTTGGGAATAGGGACAGGGCGGGGGACTGAAGCTTTCTTT